This record looks at one TCR beta chain sequence and its context. What it binds is not known. This record comes from a study of radiotherapy plus CTLA-4 blockade in lung cancer. Study conclusions and caveats: Early blood T cell clone dynamics, with interferon-beta, were reported to best predict response.

Assay: immunoSEQ multiplex PCR; the TCRdb copy retains only in-frame clones and omits some. This sample yields under 45,000 clones, of which 79% are seen a single time; more than 20% belongs to the top ten. Germline CDR1 reads SNHLY; CDR2 reads FYNNEI. The CDR3 loop spans 13 amino acids. V gave up 5 bases and J gave up 4 bases, with 9 bases separating them. Sequencing was performed on peripheral blood, taken from a patient treated with radiotherapy plus ipilimumab. The clonotype was recovered from a human donor with non-small cell lung cancer that progressed on radiotherapy plus ipilimumab. The chain is built from TRBV2 and TRBJ1-3; maybe TRBD1 (6 bases). Here the CDR3 DNA reads TGTGCCAGCAGTACAGGGACAGGAAACACCATATATTTT. Translation: CASSTGTGNTIYF.